Listed below are T cell receptor beta chains from one sample, sequenced in a study of blood T cell repertoires in COVID-19. Measured with immunoSEQ multiplex PCR; TCRdb has only the in-frame clones, and not every one. Of roughly 180,000 clones listed, approximately 86% are singletons. Sequenced sample: peripheral blood. These receptors were collected from a woman older than 75 with active or convalescent COVID-19. Both conserved end residues are part of each CDR3. The D gene is left open where the match is weak. Clone size appears in some rows only: once, few, many, or a class for an expanded clone.

cdr3_nt: TGTGCCAGCAGGCGTCCGGACTACTCCTACGAGCAGTACTTC
cdr3_aa: CASRRPDYSYEQYF
d_call: .
j_call: TRBJ2-7
v_call: TRBV11-2
clone_size: .

cdr3_nt: TGTGCCAGCAGCTTGGGGGCTACCCGACACCCGTACAATGAGCAGTTCTTC
cdr3_aa: CASSLGATRHPYNEQFF
d_call: .
j_call: TRBJ2-1
v_call: TRBV5-8
clone_size: .

cdr3_nt: TGTGCCAGCTCACTTACTCCGGGACAGGGCACCTACGAGCAGTACTTC
cdr3_aa: CASSLTPGQGTYEQYF
d_call: TRBD1
j_call: TRBJ2-7
v_call: TRBV18
clone_size: once

cdr3_nt: TGTGCCAGCAGCTTTAGCCAGTCTGGCGAGCAGTACTTC
cdr3_aa: CASSFSQSGEQYF
d_call: .
j_call: TRBJ2-7
v_call: TRBV7-9
clone_size: .

cdr3_nt: TGTGCCAGCAGCATCGGGGAGCGACTGGGAGAGCAGTACTTC
cdr3_aa: CASSIGERLGEQYF
d_call: .
j_call: TRBJ2-7
v_call: TRBV9
clone_size: .

cdr3_nt: TGTGCCAGTAGTACGACAGGTGAACTGGACACTGAAGCTTTCTTT
cdr3_aa: CASSTTGELDTEAFF
d_call: .
j_call: TRBJ1-1
v_call: TRBV19
clone_size: .

cdr3_nt: TGTGCCAGCAGCTTAGTTCCTTACGAGCAGTACTTC
cdr3_aa: CASSLVPYEQYF
d_call: .
j_call: TRBJ2-7
v_call: TRBV7-9
clone_size: .

cdr3_nt: TGTGCCAGTAGTTTGTCGGGAGAATGGCATGAGCAGTTCTTC
cdr3_aa: CASSLSGEWHEQFF
d_call: .
j_call: TRBJ2-1
v_call: TRBV19
clone_size: .

cdr3_nt: TGTGCCAGCAGCCCCTTGGACAGGGCTGGCGGCTACACCTTC
cdr3_aa: CASSPLDRAGGYTF
d_call: TRBD1
j_call: TRBJ1-2
v_call: TRBV14
clone_size: .

cdr3_nt: TGTGCCAGTACCAAACCGGGACTAGCGGTCACCGGGGAGCTGTTTTTT
cdr3_aa: CASTKPGLAVTGELFF
d_call: TRBD2
j_call: TRBJ2-2
v_call: TRBV19
clone_size: .

cdr3_nt: TGCGCCAGCAGTGAAAGCTACAGGTCCTACGAGCAGTACTTC
cdr3_aa: CASSESYRSYEQYF
d_call: .
j_call: TRBJ2-7
v_call: TRBV10-2
clone_size: .

cdr3_nt: TGTGCCATCAGTTCCGGCAGGGGTGGCTCTGGAAACACCATATATTTT
cdr3_aa: CAISSGRGGSGNTIYF
d_call: .
j_call: TRBJ1-3
v_call: TRBV10-3
clone_size: .

cdr3_nt: TGCGCCAGCAGCTTCGACCAGGACAGTGAAGCTTTCTTT
cdr3_aa: CASSFDQDSEAFF
d_call: .
j_call: TRBJ1-1
v_call: TRBV5-1
clone_size: .

cdr3_nt: TGTGCCAGCAGCCATAGGACTAGCGGAGCATACAATGAGCAGTTCTTC
cdr3_aa: CASSHRTSGAYNEQFF
d_call: TRBD2
j_call: TRBJ2-1
v_call: TRBV3-1/TRBV3-2
clone_size: .

cdr3_nt: TGTGCAAGTCGCTCGGACAGGGGGCATGGCATTCAGTACTTC
cdr3_aa: CASRSDRGHGIQYF
d_call: .
j_call: TRBJ2-4
v_call: TRBV12-2
clone_size: once

cdr3_nt: TGTGCCACCAACAGGGTCGGAACCTACGAGCAGTACTTC
cdr3_aa: CATNRVGTYEQYF
d_call: .
j_call: TRBJ2-7
v_call: TRBV2
clone_size: few

cdr3_nt: TGCGCCAGCAGCTTGGAGGGGGCAGGGGGTGGCTACACCTTC
cdr3_aa: CASSLEGAGGGYTF
d_call: TRBD1
j_call: TRBJ1-2
v_call: TRBV5-1
clone_size: once

cdr3_nt: TGTGCCAGCAGCCTAGACGGTACTAATGAAAAACTGTTTTTT
cdr3_aa: CASSLDGTNEKLFF
d_call: .
j_call: TRBJ1-4
v_call: TRBV4-2
clone_size: .

cdr3_nt: TGTGCCAGCAGCTCGGGGGGGGGCGCCACTGAAGCTTTCTTT
cdr3_aa: CASSSGGGATEAFF
d_call: .
j_call: TRBJ1-1
v_call: TRBV5-4
clone_size: once

cdr3_nt: TGTGCCAGCAGGCTGACAGGGTCAGCTGAAGCTTTCTTT
cdr3_aa: CASRLTGSAEAFF
d_call: TRBD1
j_call: TRBJ1-1
v_call: TRBV27
clone_size: .

cdr3_nt: TGTGCCAGTAGTATTCGGGACAAGAGAAATGGCTACACCTTC
cdr3_aa: CASSIRDKRNGYTF
d_call: .
j_call: TRBJ1-2
v_call: TRBV19
clone_size: .

cdr3_nt: TGTGCCATCAGGGGACAGGGGGAGAACACCATATATTTT
cdr3_aa: CAIRGQGENTIYF
d_call: TRBD1
j_call: TRBJ1-3
v_call: TRBV10-3
clone_size: .

cdr3_nt: TGTGCCAGCAGCGTAGCTTTCGGGGAGGCTGAAGCTTTCTTT
cdr3_aa: CASSVAFGEAEAFF
d_call: .
j_call: TRBJ1-1
v_call: TRBV9
clone_size: .

cdr3_nt: TGTGCCAATCCAGGATTTGACACAGATACGCAGTATTTT
cdr3_aa: CANPGFDTDTQYF
d_call: .
j_call: TRBJ2-3
v_call: TRBV21-1
clone_size: .

cdr3_nt: TGTGCCAGCAGTGTAGGACAGAAGAATCAGCCCCAGCATTTT
cdr3_aa: CASSVGQKNQPQHF
d_call: .
j_call: TRBJ1-5
v_call: TRBV2
clone_size: .

cdr3_nt: TGTGCCAGCAGGACCGGACTCAACTATGGCTACACCTTC
cdr3_aa: CASRTGLNYGYTF
d_call: .
j_call: TRBJ1-2
v_call: TRBV27
clone_size: .

cdr3_nt: TGTGCCAGCAGTTACGTGGGGGCCTCCTACAATGAGCAGTTCTTC
cdr3_aa: CASSYVGASYNEQFF
d_call: .
j_call: TRBJ2-1
v_call: TRBV6-5
clone_size: .

cdr3_nt: TGTGCCAGCAGCCCGCCGCTCGGGACAGGGGACTCACCCCTCCACTTT
cdr3_aa: CASSPPLGTGDSPLHF
d_call: TRBD1
j_call: TRBJ1-6
v_call: TRBV28
clone_size: few

cdr3_nt: TGTGCCAGTAGTATCGATCACAGAGAGACCCAGTACTTC
cdr3_aa: CASSIDHRETQYF
d_call: .
j_call: TRBJ2-5
v_call: TRBV19
clone_size: few

cdr3_nt: TGTGCCAGCAGTTACGCTCTACTTGAAAAACTGTTTTTT
cdr3_aa: CASSYALLEKLFF
d_call: .
j_call: TRBJ1-4
v_call: TRBV6-5
clone_size: .

cdr3_nt: TGTGCCAGCAGCATTAGAGGGACTGCTGGGGCCAACGTCCTGACTTTC
cdr3_aa: CASSIRGTAGANVLTF
d_call: .
j_call: TRBJ2-6
v_call: TRBV11-2
clone_size: .

cdr3_nt: TGCGCCAGCAGCTTGGTTACAGGGACGCACTATGGCTACACCTTC
cdr3_aa: CASSLVTGTHYGYTF
d_call: .
j_call: TRBJ1-2
v_call: TRBV5-1
clone_size: .

cdr3_nt: TGTGCCACCAGCAGAGATAGGGGCAGGCCAGATACGCAGTATTTT
cdr3_aa: CATSRDRGRPDTQYF
d_call: .
j_call: TRBJ2-3
v_call: TRBV15
clone_size: once

cdr3_nt: TGTGCCAGCAGTCCGACTAGCGGGAATGACAATGAGCAGTTCTTC
cdr3_aa: CASSPTSGNDNEQFF
d_call: TRBD2
j_call: TRBJ2-1
v_call: TRBV6-4
clone_size: .

cdr3_nt: TGCAGCGTTGAAGTAAGCGTCTCCTCCGGGGAGCTGTTTTTT
cdr3_aa: CSVEVSVSSGELFF
d_call: .
j_call: TRBJ2-2
v_call: TRBV29-1
clone_size: few

cdr3_nt: TGTGCCAGCAGCGTAGCGAGTACTAGCGTTTCCGGGGAGCTGTTTTTT
cdr3_aa: CASSVASTSVSGELFF
d_call: TRBD2
j_call: TRBJ2-2
v_call: TRBV9
clone_size: few

cdr3_nt: TGCAGTGCTGGGAGGGGGGAATTAGCTTTCTTT
cdr3_aa: CSAGRGELAFF
d_call: .
j_call: TRBJ1-1
v_call: TRBV20-1
clone_size: .

cdr3_nt: TGTGCCACCAGGACAGGGCAGACAGATACGCAGTATTTT
cdr3_aa: CATRTGQTDTQYF
d_call: TRBD1
j_call: TRBJ2-3
v_call: TRBV6-6
clone_size: .

cdr3_nt: TGTGCCAGCAGCCAAAACCCCCCTCAGTATGGTGGCTACACCTTC
cdr3_aa: CASSQNPPQYGGYTF
d_call: .
j_call: TRBJ1-2
v_call: TRBV2
clone_size: .

cdr3_nt: TGTGCCAGCAGCGGAGGACAGCGTCCGCGGAAACTGTTTTTT
cdr3_aa: CASSGGQRPRKLFF
d_call: .
j_call: TRBJ1-4
v_call: TRBV2
clone_size: .

cdr3_nt: TGTGCCAGCAGTTCACCGGGAGCTAATGAAAAACTGTTTTTT
cdr3_aa: CASSSPGANEKLFF
d_call: .
j_call: TRBJ1-4
v_call: TRBV28
clone_size: .

cdr3_nt: TGCGCCAGCAGCTTGAGCAGGCCAGATACGCAGTATTTT
cdr3_aa: CASSLSRPDTQYF
d_call: .
j_call: TRBJ2-3
v_call: TRBV5-1
clone_size: .

cdr3_nt: TGCAGCGGCAGACAGGGGTCGGGTGGGGAGACCCAGTACTTC
cdr3_aa: CSGRQGSGGETQYF
d_call: TRBD1
j_call: TRBJ2-5
v_call: TRBV29-1
clone_size: .

cdr3_nt: TGTGCCAGCAGCTTAGGTTACAGGGGGCACACTAATGAAAAACTGTTTTTT
cdr3_aa: CASSLGYRGHTNEKLFF
d_call: TRBD1
j_call: TRBJ1-4
v_call: TRBV7-9
clone_size: few

cdr3_nt: TGCGCCAGCAGCCAAGAGTGGCTGGCTAGCACAGATACGCAGTATTTT
cdr3_aa: CASSQEWLASTDTQYF
d_call: .
j_call: TRBJ2-3
v_call: TRBV4-1
clone_size: .

cdr3_nt: TGTGCTAGTGGTTTTTACACCCCCCAGGGGGATGATCCGGCGCAGTACTTC
cdr3_aa: CASGFYTPQGDDPAQYF
d_call: TRBD1
j_call: TRBJ2-7
v_call: TRBV12-5
clone_size: .

cdr3_nt: TGTGCCAGCAGCTTGGGGGCGGGAAGCTCCTACAATGAGCAGTTCTTC
cdr3_aa: CASSLGAGSSYNEQFF
d_call: .
j_call: TRBJ2-1
v_call: TRBV5-5
clone_size: .

cdr3_nt: TGTGCCAGCAGCGGACAGGGTGGGAATGAGCAGTTCTTC
cdr3_aa: CASSGQGGNEQFF
d_call: TRBD1
j_call: TRBJ2-1
v_call: TRBV7-9
clone_size: once

cdr3_nt: TGTGCCAGCAGCTTAGGGGGGACTAATCAGCCCCAGCATTTT
cdr3_aa: CASSLGGTNQPQHF
d_call: .
j_call: TRBJ1-5
v_call: TRBV7-6
clone_size: .

cdr3_nt: TGTGCCATCACCGACCCCGGACAGCGAGACGAGCAGTACTTC
cdr3_aa: CAITDPGQRDEQYF
d_call: .
j_call: TRBJ2-7
v_call: TRBV10-3
clone_size: .